Shown below are 10 T cell receptor beta chains from a single sample sequenced in a study of T cell clones after liver transplantation. Measured with immunoSEQ multiplex PCR; TCRdb has only the in-frame clones, and not every one. The table lists 9,000 to 10,000 clones, over 55% of them singletons. The sequencing here drew on CD8+ T cells from blood, taken at the approximately 15-month timepoint. These receptor sequences come from a human patient who received a liver transplant. Certain T cells may be donor cells from the graft.

The chain couples TRBV5-6 to TRBJ2-1, with a weak D call TRBD2 (6 bases). CDR3 length: 15 residues. Between the trimmed V and J ends, which lost 0 bases and 4 bases, there was a span of 11 bases. Germline CDR1 SGHDT, CDR2 YYEEEE. The CDR3 sequence is CASSLGGAAYNEQFF. The CDR3 DNA reads TGTGCCAGCAGCTTGGGCGGGGCCGCTTACAATGAGCAGTTCTTC.

The gene calls are TRBV27 and TRBJ1-1; D ambiguous. Germline-derived CDR1 and CDR2 are MNHEY and SMNVEV (reference sequence). The germline V and J ends were trimmed by 4 bases and 5 bases, with 14 bases remaining between them. The CDR3 is 14 residues long. The CDR3 here is CASSSIDGGTEAFF. Here the CDR3 DNA reads TGTGCCAGCAGTTCCATAGACGGAGGTACTGAAGCTTTCTTT.

The V and J genes are TRBV27 and TRBJ1-6; weak D call: TRBD1 (5 bases). The ends were cut back, 5 bases at V and 9 bases at J, with 11 bases in the middle. The length of the CDR3 is 13 residues. Germline assignment: CDR1 MNHEY and CDR2 SMNVEV (reference sequence). This CDR3 reads CASSPRGLSPLHF. CDR3 nucleotide sequence: TGTGCCAGCAGTCCACGGGGACTTTCACCCCTCCACTTT.

The chain is built from TRBV7-9 and TRBJ2-2, with 8 bases matching TRBD2. This CDR3 has 15 residues. The V and J ends lost 3 bases and 5 bases, in that order; junction bases with no gene match: 5. The V gene's germline CDR1 is SEHNR and CDR2 FQNEAQ (reference sequence). The DNA of the CDR3 is TGTGCCAGCAGCTTGTTCCAGCGGGAGACCGGGGAGCTGTTTTTT. As protein: CASSLFQRETGELFF. Full variable domain (outside the CDR3, taken from reference TRBV7-9 and TRBJ2-2): DTGVSQNPRHKITKRGQNVTFRCDPISEHNRLYWYRQTLGQGPEFLTYFQNEAQLEKSRLLSDRFSAERPKGSFSTLEIQRTEQGDSAMYLCASSLFQRETGELFFGEGSRLTVL.

V gene TRBV28 combines with J gene TRBJ1-2, with unresolved D. V was shortened by 3 bases and J by 4 bases, with 18 bases between the two germline ends. The CDR3 is 16 amino acids. CDR1 is MDHEN and CDR2 is SYDVKM in the germline V gene. The DNA of the CDR3 is TGTGCCAGCAGTTTGGAGGGTTGGGTAACAAGCTATGGCTACACCTTC. Translating it yields CASSLEGWVTSYGYTF.

The rearrangement joins TRBV29-1 to TRBJ1-4; 8 bases fit TRBD1. The germline V gene encodes CDR1 SQVTM and CDR2 ANQGSEA. The CDR3 extends over 15 amino acids. Unmatched junction bases numbered 10, after V lost 5 bases and J lost 5 bases. The CDR3 region is CSVIGFYRGNEKLFF. CDR3 DNA sequence: TGCAGCGTTATCGGTTTTTACAGGGGGAATGAAAAACTGTTTTTT.

There are a few counts of this clone. This sequence joins TRBV9 and TRBJ2-7; tentative D call: TRBD2 (6 bases). From germline, CDR1 is SGDLS and CDR2 YYNGEE. V was cut by 3 bases and J by 5 bases, with 12 bases left in between. The CDR3 is 13 amino acids. The CDR3 nucleotides are TGTGCCAGCAGCGGGAGGGTCTCAGACGAGCAGTACTTC. Its translation: CASSGRVSDEQYF.

The chain links TRBV5-6 to TRBJ2-4; no clear D gene. CDR3 length: 14 residues. V was pared by 0 bases and J by 1 base, with 5 bases between. The germline V gene has CDR1 SGHDT and CDR2 YYEEEE. CDR3: CASSLGQAKNIQYF. The DNA of the CDR3 is TGTGCCAGCAGCTTGGGTCAGGCCAAAAACATTCAGTACTTC.

The genes are TRBV6-1 and TRBJ1-1; D is unclear. Per germline, CDR1 MNHNS and CDR2 SASEGT. Trimming pared 4 bases from V and 5 bases from J, leaving 11 bases between. The CDR3 consists of 13 residues. CDR3 sequence (DNA): TGTGCCAGCAGTGTGGGTACACGGACTGAAGCTTTCTTT. This translates into CASSVGTRTEAFF.

This chain links TRBV4-1 with TRBJ1-1; 11 nucleotides line up with TRBD1. The CDR3 consists of 18 residues. The V segment lost 0 bases and the J segment 2 bases; nucleotides outside the gene matches: 8. CDR1 and CDR2 from the germline V gene are MGHRA and YSYEKL. The CDR3 region has the DNA TGCGCCAGCAGCCAAGAATTGTGGACAGGGGGCCTAAACACTGAAGCTTTCTTT. As protein: CASSQELWTGGLNTEAFF.